What follows is one T cell receptor (beta chain) and its context. Its specificity is unknown. Some clones are missing from TCRdb's copy, which holds only in-frame ones; the method was immunoSEQ multiplex PCR. The sample shows more than 140,000 clones, about 90% of them seen only once. This specimen belongs to a study of T cell responses to AZD1222 COVID-19 vaccine. Study observations and caveats: White British donors predominated, females outnumbered males, and clonal diversity was possibly underestimated. Spike was spanned by vaccine-associated CD4 TCRs, which were dominant at 160-218 and 743-854. The study sampled repertoires only after the peak T cell response.

Germline CDR1 is SEHNR and CDR2 is FQNEAQ (reference sequence). Losses at the gene ends were 5 bases for V and 1 base for J; bases not matched to a gene: 16. This CDR3 is built from 19 residues. The chain combines TRBV7-9 with TRBJ2-1, with 8 bases identical to TRBD2. The sequenced sample was peripheral blood, obtained on day 0 of AZD1222 vaccination. This clonotype was obtained from an adult in good health. The CDR3 here is CASSPAHSNGRVSYNEQFF. In DNA, the CDR3 is TGTGCCAGCAGCCCCGCCCACAGTAACGGGAGGGTATCCTACAATGAGCAGTTCTTC.